The following is a T cell receptor beta chain sequence with its context. The same CDR3 is also encoded by other DNA sequences in this sample. This CDR3 comprises 13 residues. The germline V gene has CDR1 KGHSH and CDR2 LQKENI. Trimming cost V 2 bases and J 1 base, with 5 bases left between them. The sample originates from a study of blood T cell repertoires in COVID-19. Sequenced by immunoSEQ multiplex PCR; TCRdb stores in-frame clones only, minus some. The sample holds over 350,000 clones; approximately 90% are singletons and the top ten take roughly 0.86%. This clonotype was obtained from a woman in her thirties or forties who had been exposed to COVID-19. Material: PBMCs or T cells enriched from blood (not recorded which). J is TRBJ1-1 and V is TRBV18; no clear D gene. The DNA for the CDR3 is TGTGCCAGCTCACCAACTCGGAACACTGAAGCTTTCTTT. This sequence encodes CASSPTRNTEAFF.